This T cell receptor (beta chain) was retrieved from a study of PD-1 blockade in classical Hodgkin lymphoma. Study-level points and caveats: By C4D1 there was a significant rise in CD4+ TCR diversity but not in CD8+ TCR diversity.

Concerning this clone: Its antigen is unknown.

As for time point: cycle 4 day 1 (C4D1), after more than 5 weeks of nivolumab. Each of the patients experienced relapse following autologous stem cell transplantation, and their brentuximab vedotin exposure differed. Magnetic negative selection served to purify CD4+ T cells out of PBMCs that had been thawed. Germline V gene lookup returns CDR1 SGDLS and CDR2 YYNGEE. Deletions cut 4 bases from V and 1 base from J, with 20 bases between. The CDR3 contains 17 residues. Only in-frame clones appear in the TCRdb table, and some are missing; sequencing was by immunoSEQ multiplex PCR. Of 32,000 or so clones listed, around nine tenths are singletons.

The source is a human donor with classical Hodgkin lymphoma. This chain joins TRBV9 and TRBJ2-5; D remains ambiguous. The source material was CD4+ T cells from blood, sampled before the fourth cycle of nivolumab. CDR3 residues: CASSRSFSDLRQETQYF. For the CDR3, the DNA is TGTGCCAGCAGCCGATCTTTCTCGGACCTACGCCAAGAGACCCAGTACTTC.